This T cell receptor (beta chain) was captured by sequencing in a study of control samples from healthy donors and cancer patients. Data came from immunoSEQ multiplex PCR; TCRdb stores just in-frame clones and leaves some out. The table records just over 80,000 clones, about 90% of them present only once. In germline, CDR1 is KGHSH, CDR2 LQKENI. CDR3 length equals 14 residues. Trimming removed 2 bases at V and 10 bases at J, with 17 bases between. The chain employs TRBV18 and TRBJ1-2; D is unresolved. Sequenced: blood. The TCR was taken from a man between 45 and 60 years old in good health. CDR3 protein: CASSPYRKNSLYTF. The CDR3, as DNA: TGTGCCAGCTCACCATATCGAAAGAATTCACTCTACACCTTC.